The following is a TCR beta chain sequence with its context. Antigen: not known. Only in-frame clones appear in the TCRdb table, and some are missing; sequencing was by immunoSEQ multiplex PCR. The table records 95,000 to 130,000 clones, less than 90% of them present only once. Unmatched junction bases numbered 6, after V lost 5 bases and J lost 5 bases. The CDR3 runs 15 residues. Germline CDR1 is MNHEY and CDR2 is SMNVEV (reference sequence). This record belongs to a study of T cell responses to AZD1222 COVID-19 vaccine. Study-level results: Regions left unmutated in variants are reportedly the target of nearly half of spike-specific TCRs. Along spike, vaccine-associated CD4 TCRs were found throughout, with dominance at 160-218 and 743-854. Only a handful of AZD1222 recipients, roughly 6 in all, had baseline seropositivity. After the peak T cell response, and only then, were repertoires sampled.

The rearrangement uses TRBV27 and TRBJ2-1, with 10 nucleotides matching TRBD2. Sequenced here: peripheral blood, sampled on day 0 of AZD1222 vaccination. This clonotype was obtained from an adult in good health. The CDR3 region has the DNA TGTGCCAGCAGTCTGATAGCGGGGGGTAACAATGAGCAGTTCTTC. Its protein is CASSLIAGGNNEQFF.